This passage covers 4 T cell receptor beta chains from one sample sequenced in a study of shared clonotypes between healthy human individuals. Data came from immunoSEQ multiplex PCR; TCRdb stores just in-frame clones and leaves some out. The sample has approximately 1.4 million clones; approximately 98% are singletons. Sequencing input: naive CD4+ T cells sorted from blood. Sample subset: CD45RA+ positively selected. The receptors were sampled from a man younger than 40 in good health.

The chain links TRBV10-3 to TRBJ2-1; D not certain. The CDR3 runs 14 residues. The germline V and J ends were trimmed by 6 bases and 1 base, with 10 bases remaining between them. Germline CDR1 and CDR2: ENHRY and SYGVKD. As DNA, the CDR3 is TGTGCCATCAGCCCGGACGGGTCCTACAATGAGCAGTTCTTC. It yields the protein CAISPDGSYNEQFF.

The table lists this clone with a count of one. The rearrangement joins TRBV6-1 to TRBJ2-7, with TRBD2 matching over 10 bases. Germline trimming cut 2 bases from V and 3 bases from J; bases unmatched to any gene: 7. CDR1 MNHNS and CDR2 SASEGT come from the germline V gene. CDR3 size: 16 residues. The CDR3 sequence is CASSEFPASGSYEQYF. The CDR3 nucleotides are TGTGCCAGCAGTGAATTCCCCGCTAGCGGGAGCTACGAGCAGTACTTC.

This chain links TRBV6-5 with TRBJ2-7; tentative D call: TRBD1 (5 bases). The CDR3 length is 13 residues. V dropped 2 bases and J dropped 7 bases, with 12 bases sitting between them. Germline CDR1 MNHEY, CDR2 SVGAGI. In nucleotides, the CDR3 is TGTGCCAGCAGTTACAGGGGAAGTCAAGAGCAGTACTTC. It encodes CASSYRGSQEQYF.

V is TRBV10-3 and J is TRBJ2-7, with 9 bases identical to TRBD2. The ends lost 0 bases at V and 4 bases at J; junction bases unmatched: 10. CDR1 is ENHRY, CDR2 SYGVKD, per germline. CDR3 length equals 17 residues. The CDR3 region is CAISESGLRGRGYEQYF. In nucleotides, the CDR3 is TGTGCCATCAGTGAGTCGGGACTCCGCGGGAGGGGATACGAGCAGTACTTC.